The clone carrying this TCR beta chain was seen only a few times. This entry comes from a study of blood T cells in healthy people across ages. A J-beta primer mix and a sample-barcoded 5' primer were used in a second PCR of about 7 to 11 cycles. TCRdb redid the calling of the 5' RACE reads with MiXCR, one entry per CDR3 protein. The profile shows more than 700,000 distinct CDR3 sequences, more than 35% of them singletons. Sequencing was carried out using blood. This clonotype was obtained from a man at least 80 years old in good health.

As DNA, the CDR3 is TGTGCCAGCAGTTTAGAACAGGGGGGGCCAGAGACCCAGTACTTC. It yields the protein CASSLEQGGPETQYF. The V gene is TRBV28, the J gene TRBJ2-5; a possible D gene is TRBD1 (8 bases). Germline V gene data show CDR1 as MDHEN and CDR2 as SYDVKM. V lost 2 bases to trimming and J lost 4 bases, with 14 bases between them. This CDR3 is 15 amino acids long.